This T cell receptor beta chain was captured in a study of T cell repertoires in cytomegalovirus infection. There are a few counts of this clonotype. Its antigen is currently unknown. TCRdb itself ran the reads through MiXCR, one entry per CDR3 protein. The table includes fewer than 400,000 distinct CDR3 sequences, about a sixth detected once. This CDR3 is built from 15 residues. Germline V gene sequence: CDR1 SGHDN, CDR2 FVKESK. The J segment lost 7 bases and the V segment lost 0 bases, leaving 6 bases of the junction unmatched. Study observations and caveats: The ex vivo response showed dominance by HLA-C-restricted CMV-specific TCR beta clonotypes. Cumulative frequency (of public TCR beta family members) identified carriers of CMV plus the relevant HLA.

This TCR derives from a human donor in good health (CMV status not recorded). Some clones in this sample may be carry-over from other donors' samples. The source material was PBMCs. The chain has TRBV14 and TRBJ2-1; TRBD1 aligns across 7 bases. As DNA, the CDR3 is TGTGCCAGCAGCCAAGATTGGGGCAGGGGGAATGAGCAGTTCTTC. As protein: CASSQDWGRGNEQFF. Variable domain in full (rest from reference TRBV14 and TRBJ2-1): EAGVTQFPSHSVIEKGQTVTLRCDPISGHDNLYWYRRVMGKEIKFLLHFVKESKQDESGMPNNRFLAERTGGTYSTLKVQPAELEDSGVYFCASSQDWGRGNEQFFGPGTRLTVL.